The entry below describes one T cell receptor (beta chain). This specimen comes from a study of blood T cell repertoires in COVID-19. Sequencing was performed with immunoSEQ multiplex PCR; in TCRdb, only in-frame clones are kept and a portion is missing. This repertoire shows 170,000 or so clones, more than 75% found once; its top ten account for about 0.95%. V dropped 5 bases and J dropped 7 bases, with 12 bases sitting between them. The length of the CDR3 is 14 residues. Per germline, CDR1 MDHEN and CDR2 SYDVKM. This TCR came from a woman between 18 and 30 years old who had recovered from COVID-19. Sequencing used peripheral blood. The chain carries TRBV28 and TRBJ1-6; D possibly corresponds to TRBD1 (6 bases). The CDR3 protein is CASSPAGANSPLHF. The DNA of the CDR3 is TGTGCCAGCAGTCCCGCAGGGGCCAATTCACCCCTCCACTTT.